The rows below give T cell receptor beta chains drawn from one sample of a study of cytomegalovirus exposure and HLA in healthy donors. Using immunoSEQ multiplex PCR, the repertoire was profiled, and TCRdb retains in-frame clones only, with some absent. The table gives around 150,000 clones; the top ten clones make up about 1.2% of it. The sequencing input was PBMCs. These receptors came from a woman in her sixties or seventies in good health and CMV-seronegative. The CDR3 runs from the conserved cysteine through the conserved F or W. D genes are given only for firm matches.

>TRBV15|-|TRBJ1-1
CATRKTPNTEAFF
TGTGCCACCAGAAAGACACCGAACACTGAAGCTTTCTTT
>TRBV4-3|TRBD1|TRBJ1-1
CASSPDRGLRTEAFF
TGCGCCAGCAGCCCGGACAGGGGGCTACGAACTGAAGCTTTCTTT
>TRBV5-8|TRBD1|TRBJ1-5
CASSLTRGRQPQHF
TGTGCCAGCAGCTTGACGAGGGGGCGGCAGCCCCAGCATTTT
>TRBV5-4|-|TRBJ1-4
CASRPGPTNEKLFF
TGTGCCAGCAGGCCAGGTCCAACTAATGAAAAACTGTTTTTT
>TRBV7-9|-|TRBJ1-1
CASSLLGGGTEAFF
TGTGCCAGCAGCTTACTCGGGGGAGGGACTGAAGCTTTCTTT
>TRBV19|TRBD1|TRBJ2-5
CASRTDRGNSETQYF
TGTGCCAGTCGAACGGACAGGGGGAATTCGGAGACCCAGTACTTC
>TRBV6-5|-|TRBJ1-1
CATRNRDSHEAFF
TGTGCCACCAGAAACAGGGATTCCCATGAAGCTTTCTTT
>TRBV5-1|TRBD1|TRBJ1-1
CASSLPNERGRGTEAFF
TGCGCCAGCAGCTTGCCCAATGAGAGGGGGCGCGGGACTGAAGCTTTCTTT
>TRBV12-5|-|TRBJ1-6
CASGLISGGGVTPLHF
TGTGCTAGTGGTTTGATAAGTGGGGGCGGTGTGACACCCCTCCACTTT
>TRBV19|-|TRBJ1-4
CASSFLRGSDEKLFF
TGTGCCAGTAGTTTCCTACGAGGTTCTGATGAAAAACTGTTTTTT
>TRBV19|-|TRBJ2-1
CASRSGRYNEQFF
TGTGCCAGTAGGAGCGGGCGATACAATGAGCAGTTCTTC
>TRBV19|TRBD1|TRBJ1-2
CASSIGGGEGRDTF
TGTGCCAGTAGTATCGGAGGGGGCGAGGGTCGTGACACCTTC
>TRBV4-2|TRBD2|TRBJ2-3
CASSQGGTSGGPAPTDTQYF
TGTGCCAGCAGCCAAGGGGGAACTAGCGGGGGCCCGGCCCCCACAGATACGCAGTATTTT
>TRBV5-1|-|TRBJ2-1
CASAWGTTYNEQFF
TGCGCCAGTGCCTGGGGGACAACCTACAATGAGCAGTTCTTC
>TRBV2|-|TRBJ2-7
CASSLADLRSYEQYF
TGTGCCAGCAGCTTAGCGGACCTTAGGTCCTACGAGCAGTACTTC
>TRBV13|TRBD2|TRBJ2-1
CASSLFLAGPNEQFF
TGTGCCAGCAGCTTGTTTCTAGCGGGACCCAATGAGCAGTTCTTC